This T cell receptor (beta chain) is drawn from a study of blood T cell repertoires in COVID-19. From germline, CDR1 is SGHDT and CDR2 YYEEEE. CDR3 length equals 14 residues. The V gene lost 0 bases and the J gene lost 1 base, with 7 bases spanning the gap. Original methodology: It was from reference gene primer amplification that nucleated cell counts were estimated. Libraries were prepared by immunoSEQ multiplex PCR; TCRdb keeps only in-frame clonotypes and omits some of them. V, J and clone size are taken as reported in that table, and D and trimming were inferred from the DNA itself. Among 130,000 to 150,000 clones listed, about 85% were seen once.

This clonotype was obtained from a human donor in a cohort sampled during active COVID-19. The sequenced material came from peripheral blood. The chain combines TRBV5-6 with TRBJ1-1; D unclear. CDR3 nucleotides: TGTGCCAGCAGCTTGGCCGGAGGGAACACTGAAGCTTTCTTT. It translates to CASSLAGGNTEAFF.